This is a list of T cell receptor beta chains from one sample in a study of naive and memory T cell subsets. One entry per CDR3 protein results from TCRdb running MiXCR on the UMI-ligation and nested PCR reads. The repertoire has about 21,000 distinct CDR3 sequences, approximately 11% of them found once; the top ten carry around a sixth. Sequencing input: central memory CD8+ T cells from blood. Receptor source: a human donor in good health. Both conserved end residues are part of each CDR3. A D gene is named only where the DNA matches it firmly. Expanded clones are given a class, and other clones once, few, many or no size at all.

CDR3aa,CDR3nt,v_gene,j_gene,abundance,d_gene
CASSSPGTGNTDTQYF,TGTGCCAGCAGTTCTCCCGGGACAGGGAACACAGATACGCAGTATTTT,TRBV28,TRBJ2-3,many,TRBD1
CASSRASGSGANVLTF,TGCGCCAGCAGCCGGGCCTCGGGGTCTGGGGCCAACGTCCTGACTTTC,TRBV4-1,TRBJ2-6,many,NA
CSASSPPALYF,TGCAGTGCTTCTAGTCCGCCGGCCCTATATTTT,TRBV20-1,TRBJ2-3,many,NA
CASSYTGQGAEGYTF,TGTGCCAGCAGTTATACCGGACAGGGGGCAGAAGGCTACACCTTC,TRBV6-6,TRBJ1-2,many,TRBD1
CASSTGPGTSGRAGGDTQYF,TGTGCCAGCAGCACTGGGCCGGGGACTAGCGGGAGGGCCGGTGGTGATACGCAGTATTTT,TRBV5-4,TRBJ2-3,few,TRBD2
CAIRRQGVSYEQYF,TGTGCCATCAGGCGACAGGGGGTGTCCTACGAGCAGTACTTC,TRBV6-1,TRBJ2-7,NA,TRBD1
CASSSRDRVSLDEQFF,TGTGCCAGCAGCTCAAGGGACAGGGTGTCTTTGGATGAGCAGTTCTTC,TRBV7-9,TRBJ2-1,NA,TRBD1
CASSYGTGGANVLTF,TGTGCCAGCAGTTACGGGACAGGTGGGGCCAACGTCCTGACTTTC,TRBV6-5,TRBJ2-6,many,TRBD1
CASKKRGGHQPQHF,TGTGCCAGCAAAAAACGGGGGGGGCATCAGCCCCAGCATTTT,TRBV6-2/TRBV6-3,TRBJ1-5,few,NA
CASRPDRPWNSPLHF,TGTGCCAGCAGACCGGACAGGCCATGGAATTCACCCCTCCACTTT,TRBV28,TRBJ1-6,NA,TRBD1
CASSPFGLSPSSGANVLTF,TGCGCCAGCAGCCCCTTCGGTCTTAGCCCCAGCTCTGGGGCCAACGTCCTGACTTTC,TRBV4-1,TRBJ2-6,NA,NA
CASSQDSYEQYF,TGTGCCAGCAGTCAGGACTCCTACGAGCAGTACTTC,TRBV6-1,TRBJ2-7,NA,NA
CASTRARDRATEAFF,TGTGCCAGTACCCGAGCCCGGGACAGGGCCACTGAAGCTTTCTTT,TRBV19,TRBJ1-1,NA,TRBD1
CASSQTAVNYEQYF,TGTGCCAGCAGCCAAACAGCGGTAAACTACGAGCAGTACTTC,TRBV12-3/TRBV12-4,TRBJ2-7,NA,NA
CASSLSQTAVGEQYF,TGTGCCAGCAGTTTATCTCAGACAGCGGTGGGCGAGCAGTACTTC,TRBV27,TRBJ2-7,many,NA
CASSYSLAGPLGYNEQFF,TGTGCCAGCAGTTATTCGTTAGCGGGACCCCTTGGCTACAATGAGCAGTTCTTC,TRBV6-2/TRBV6-3,TRBJ2-1,few,TRBD2
CASSQGGGTEAFF,TGTGCCAGCAGCCAAGGGGGGGGGACTGAAGCTTTCTTT,TRBV9,TRBJ1-1,few,NA
CASSQGTSGRLSYEQYF,TGTGCCAGCAGCCAAGGGACTAGCGGGAGGTTGTCCTACGAGCAGTACTTC,TRBV3-1,TRBJ2-7,few,TRBD2
CASSLIIGREGGYEQYF,TGTGCCAGCAGCTTAATAATCGGGCGGGAAGGGGGCTACGAGCAGTACTTC,TRBV7-9,TRBJ2-7,many,NA
CATLWRRGGYYGYTF,TGTGCCACCCTTTGGAGGAGAGGGGGTTACTATGGCTACACCTTC,TRBV7-2,TRBJ1-2,NA,NA
CASNKGDSRNSPLHF,TGTGCCAGCAACAAGGGGGACAGTCGAAATTCACCCCTCCACTTT,TRBV7-8,TRBJ1-6,many,TRBD1
CASSGLADTQYF,TGCGCCAGCAGTGGATTGGCAGATACGCAGTATTTT,TRBV5-1,TRBJ2-3,few,NA
CSVEPDRGTGETQYF,TGCAGCGTTGAACCGGACAGGGGGACGGGAGAGACCCAGTACTTC,TRBV29-1,TRBJ2-5,NA,TRBD1
CASSFGTENTGELFF,TGTGCCAGCAGCTTCGGGACAGAAAACACCGGGGAGCTGTTTTTT,TRBV5-6,TRBJ2-2,few,TRBD1
CASTLQGLAGETQYF,TGTGCCAGCACCCTTCAGGGACTAGCCGGTGAGACCCAGTACTTC,TRBV9,TRBJ2-5,few,TRBD2
CASSFLGEKETQYF,TGTGCCAGCAGTTTCTTAGGCGAGAAAGAGACCCAGTACTTC,TRBV12-3/TRBV12-4,TRBJ2-5,NA,NA
CASSPGTARDTEAFF,TGTGCCAGCAGCCCCGGGACAGCCAGAGACACTGAAGCTTTCTTT,TRBV7-9,TRBJ1-1,many,TRBD1
CSALEEKLFF,TGCAGTGCTCTAGAGGAAAAACTGTTTTTT,TRBV20-1,TRBJ1-4,NA,NA
CASSQDWDRGFEQYF,TGCGCCAGCAGCCAAGACTGGGACAGGGGTTTCGAGCAGTACTTC,TRBV4-1,TRBJ2-7,few,TRBD1
CASSLQGANTEAFF,TGTGCCAGCAGTTTACAGGGGGCGAACACTGAAGCTTTCTTT,TRBV27,TRBJ1-1,NA,TRBD1
CSVEDDGTGGSYEQYF,TGCAGCGTTGAAGATGATGGGACAGGGGGCTCCTACGAGCAGTACTTC,TRBV29-1,TRBJ2-7,NA,TRBD1
CASSLGQENIQYF,TGTGCCAGCAGCTTAGGCCAGGAAAACATTCAGTACTTC,TRBV13,TRBJ2-4,many,NA
CASSLEVLGLDTEAFF,TGCGCCAGCAGCTTGGAGGTACTGGGGTTGGACACTGAAGCTTTCTTT,TRBV5-1,TRBJ1-1,NA,NA
CASSSHINNEQFF,TGTGCCAGCAGCTCCCACATAAATAATGAGCAGTTCTTC,TRBV7-3,TRBJ2-1,NA,NA
CAISERDGSYNEQFF,TGTGCCATCAGTGAACGGGACGGCTCCTACAATGAGCAGTTCTTC,TRBV10-3,TRBJ2-1,NA,NA
CSARDQRQLNTEAFF,TGCAGTGCTAGAGATCAAAGACAGTTGAACACTGAAGCTTTCTTT,TRBV20-1,TRBJ1-1,many,NA
CASSQSPGLAGGPGEQFF,TGCGCCAGCAGCCAAAGCCCGGGACTAGCGGGAGGGCCGGGTGAGCAGTTCTTC,TRBV4-1,TRBJ2-1,NA,TRBD2
CASSSPDSLAKNIQYF,TGTGCCAGCAGTTCCCCGGACAGTCTAGCCAAAAACATTCAGTACTTC,TRBV27,TRBJ2-4,NA,NA
CASSYIQGVTEAFF,TGTGCCAGCAGTTATATACAGGGGGTCACTGAAGCTTTCTTT,TRBV6-5,TRBJ1-1,NA,TRBD1
CASSFTGDPYIARMNTEAFF,TGTGCCAGCAGTTTCACTGGGGACCCCTATATCGCGAGGATGAACACTGAAGCTTTCTTT,TRBV28,TRBJ1-1,many,NA
CASSDNRDTKRGELFF,TGTGCCAGCAGCGACAACCGGGACACGAAACGCGGGGAGCTGTTTTTT,TRBV9,TRBJ2-2,NA,NA
CSARDTASGYNEQFF,TGCAGTGCTAGAGATACGGCTAGCGGATACAATGAGCAGTTCTTC,TRBV20-1,TRBJ2-1,few,TRBD2
CASSPGRGPYGYTF,TGTGCCAGCAGCCCCGGCAGGGGGCCCTATGGCTACACCTTC,TRBV11-2,TRBJ1-2,NA,TRBD1
CSASGLADSYNEQFF,TGCAGTGCTAGTGGACTAGCGGACTCCTACAATGAGCAGTTCTTC,TRBV20-1,TRBJ2-1,NA,TRBD2
CSAARTGTSGLNEQFF,TGCAGTGCTGCACGTACCGGGACTAGCGGTCTCAATGAGCAGTTCTTC,TRBV20-1,TRBJ2-1,NA,TRBD2
CASRPTGSEETQYF,TGTGCCAGCAGACCGACAGGGAGCGAGGAGACCCAGTACTTC,TRBV7-9,TRBJ2-5,few,TRBD1